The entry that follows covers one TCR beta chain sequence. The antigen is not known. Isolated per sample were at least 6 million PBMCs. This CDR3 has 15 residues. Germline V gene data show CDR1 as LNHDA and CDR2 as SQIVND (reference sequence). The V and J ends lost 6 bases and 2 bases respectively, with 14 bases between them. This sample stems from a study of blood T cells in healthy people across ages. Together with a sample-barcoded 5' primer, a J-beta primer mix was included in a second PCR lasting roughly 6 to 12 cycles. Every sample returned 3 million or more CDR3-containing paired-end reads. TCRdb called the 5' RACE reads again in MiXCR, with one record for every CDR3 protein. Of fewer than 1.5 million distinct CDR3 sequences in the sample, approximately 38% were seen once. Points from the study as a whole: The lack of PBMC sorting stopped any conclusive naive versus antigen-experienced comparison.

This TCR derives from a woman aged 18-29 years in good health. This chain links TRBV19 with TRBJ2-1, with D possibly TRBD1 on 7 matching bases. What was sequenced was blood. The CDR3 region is CASRDRAGPYNEQFF. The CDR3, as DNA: TGTGCCAGTAGAGACAGGGCGGGACCCTACAATGAGCAGTTCTTC.